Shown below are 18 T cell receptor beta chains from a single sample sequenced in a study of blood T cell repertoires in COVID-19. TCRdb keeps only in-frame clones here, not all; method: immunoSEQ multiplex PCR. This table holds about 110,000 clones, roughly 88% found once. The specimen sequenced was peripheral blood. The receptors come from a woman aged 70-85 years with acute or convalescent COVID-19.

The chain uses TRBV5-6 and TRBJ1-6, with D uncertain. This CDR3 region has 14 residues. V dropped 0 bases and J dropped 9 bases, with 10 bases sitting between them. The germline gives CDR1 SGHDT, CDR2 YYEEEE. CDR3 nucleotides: TGTGCCAGCAGCTTGGCCCTGGTCGGTTCACCCCTCCACTTT. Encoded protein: CASSLALVGSPLHF.

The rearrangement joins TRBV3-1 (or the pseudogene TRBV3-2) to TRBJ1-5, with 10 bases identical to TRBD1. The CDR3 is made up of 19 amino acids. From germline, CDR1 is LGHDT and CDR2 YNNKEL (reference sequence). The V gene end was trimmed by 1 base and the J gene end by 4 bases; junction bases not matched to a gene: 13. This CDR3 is CASSQGRVDRGRRNQPQHF. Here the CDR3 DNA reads TGTGCCAGCAGCCAAGGGCGGGTCGACAGGGGGCGACGGAATCAGCCCCAGCATTTT.

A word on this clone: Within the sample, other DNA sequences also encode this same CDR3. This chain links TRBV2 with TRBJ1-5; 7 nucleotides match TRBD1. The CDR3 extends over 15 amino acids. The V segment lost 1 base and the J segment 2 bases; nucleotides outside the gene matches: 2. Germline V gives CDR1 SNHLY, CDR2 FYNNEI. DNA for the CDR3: TGTGCCAGCAGTGAAGGTGGACAGGGCAATCAGCCCCAGCATTTT. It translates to CASSEGGQGNQPQHF. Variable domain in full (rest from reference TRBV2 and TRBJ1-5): EPEVTQTPSHQVTQMGQEVILRCVPISNHLYFYWYRQILGQKVEFLVSFYNNEISEKSEIFDDQFSVERPDGSNFTLKIRSTKLEDSAMYFCASSEGGQGNQPQHFGDGTRLSIL.

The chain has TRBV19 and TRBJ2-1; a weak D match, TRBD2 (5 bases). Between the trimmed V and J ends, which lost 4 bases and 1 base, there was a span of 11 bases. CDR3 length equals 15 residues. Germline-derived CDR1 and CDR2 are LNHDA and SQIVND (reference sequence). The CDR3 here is CASSTSLASYNEQFF. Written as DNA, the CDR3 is TGTGCCAGTAGTACGTCGCTAGCATCCTACAATGAGCAGTTCTTC.

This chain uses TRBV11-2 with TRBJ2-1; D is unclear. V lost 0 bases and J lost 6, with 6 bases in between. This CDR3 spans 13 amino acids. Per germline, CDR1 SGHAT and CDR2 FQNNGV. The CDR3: CASSLDHINEQFF. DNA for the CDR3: TGTGCCAGCAGCTTAGATCACATCAATGAGCAGTTCTTC.

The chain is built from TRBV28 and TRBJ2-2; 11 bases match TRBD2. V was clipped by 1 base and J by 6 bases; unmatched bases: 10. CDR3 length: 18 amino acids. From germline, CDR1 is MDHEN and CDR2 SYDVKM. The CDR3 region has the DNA TGTGCCAGCAGTTTATTGGGTAGCGGGAGGGCTGGGGCCGGGGAGCTGTTTTTT. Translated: CASSLLGSGRAGAGELFF.

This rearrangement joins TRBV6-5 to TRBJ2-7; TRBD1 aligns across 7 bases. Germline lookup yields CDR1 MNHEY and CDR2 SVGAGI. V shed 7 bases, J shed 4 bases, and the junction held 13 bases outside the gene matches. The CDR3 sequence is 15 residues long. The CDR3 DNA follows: TGTGCCAGCACCTCAGGGGGACCTAATAGATACGAGCAGTACTTC. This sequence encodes CASTSGGPNRYEQYF.

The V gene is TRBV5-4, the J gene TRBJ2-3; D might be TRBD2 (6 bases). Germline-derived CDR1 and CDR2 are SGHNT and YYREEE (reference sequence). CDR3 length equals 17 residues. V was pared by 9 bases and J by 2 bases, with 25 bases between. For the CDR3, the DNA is TGTGCCACCCAGCTCCCTATAGCGGTTAACCCCACAGATACGCAGTATTTT. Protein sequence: CATQLPIAVNPTDTQYF.

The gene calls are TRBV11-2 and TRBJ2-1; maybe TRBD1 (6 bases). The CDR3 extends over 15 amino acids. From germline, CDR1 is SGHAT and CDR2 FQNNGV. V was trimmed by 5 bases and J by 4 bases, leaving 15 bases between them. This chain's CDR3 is CASSTRQDLYNEQFF. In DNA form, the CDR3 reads TGTGCCAGCAGCACCAGACAGGATCTTTACAATGAGCAGTTCTTC.

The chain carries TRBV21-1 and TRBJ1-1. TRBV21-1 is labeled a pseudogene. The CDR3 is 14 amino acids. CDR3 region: CASQKSFGDTEAFF. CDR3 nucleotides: TGTGCCAGCCAGAAAAGCTTCGGGGACACTGAAGCTTTCTTT.

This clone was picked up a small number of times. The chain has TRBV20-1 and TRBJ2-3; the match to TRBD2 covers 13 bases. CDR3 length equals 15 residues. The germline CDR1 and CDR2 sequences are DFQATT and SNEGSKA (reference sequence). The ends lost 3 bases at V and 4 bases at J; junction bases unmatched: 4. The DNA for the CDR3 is TGCAGTGCTAGTTTTGGGACTAGCGGGGCAGATACGCAGTATTTT. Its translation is CSASFGTSGADTQYF.

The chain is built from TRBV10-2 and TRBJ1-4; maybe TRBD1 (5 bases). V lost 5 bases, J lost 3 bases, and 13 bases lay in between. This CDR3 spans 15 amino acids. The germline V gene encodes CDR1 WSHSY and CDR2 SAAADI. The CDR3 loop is CASSPSAGPNEKLFF. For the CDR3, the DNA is TGCGCCAGCAGTCCATCAGCGGGGCCTAATGAAAAACTGTTTTTT.

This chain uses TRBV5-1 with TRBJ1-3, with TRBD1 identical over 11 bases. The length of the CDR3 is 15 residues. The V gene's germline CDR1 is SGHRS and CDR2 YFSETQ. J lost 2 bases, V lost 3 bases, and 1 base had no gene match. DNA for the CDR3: TGCGCCAGCAGCTGGACAGGGGGCGCTGGAAACACCATATATTTT. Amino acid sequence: CASSWTGGAGNTIYF. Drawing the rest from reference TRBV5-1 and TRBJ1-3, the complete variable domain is KAGVTQTPRYLIKTRGQQVTLSCSPISGHRSVSWYQQTPGQGLQFLFEYFSETQRNKGNFPGRFSGRQFSNSRSEMNVSTLELGDSALYLCASSWTGGAGNTIYFGEGSWLTVV.

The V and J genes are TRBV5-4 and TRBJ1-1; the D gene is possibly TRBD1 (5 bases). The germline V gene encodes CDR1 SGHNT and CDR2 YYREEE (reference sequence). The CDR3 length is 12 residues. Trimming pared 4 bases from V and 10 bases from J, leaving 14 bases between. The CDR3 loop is CASSPAGRRAFF. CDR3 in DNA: TGTGCCAGCAGCCCCGCGGGGCGGAGAGCTTTCTTT.

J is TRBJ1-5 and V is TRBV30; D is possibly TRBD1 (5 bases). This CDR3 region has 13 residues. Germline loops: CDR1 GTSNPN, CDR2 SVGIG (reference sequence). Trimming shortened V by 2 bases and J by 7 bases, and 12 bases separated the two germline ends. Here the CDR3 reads CAWSLGGTQPQHF. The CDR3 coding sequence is TGTGCCTGGAGTCTTGGGGGGACCCAGCCCCAGCATTTT.

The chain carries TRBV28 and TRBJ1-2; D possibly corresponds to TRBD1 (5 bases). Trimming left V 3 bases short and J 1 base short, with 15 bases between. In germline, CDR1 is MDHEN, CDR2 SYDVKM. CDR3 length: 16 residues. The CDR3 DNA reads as TGTGCCAGCAGTTTGGCCTCGAAGGGGCTTAACTATGGCTACACCTTC. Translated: CASSLASKGLNYGYTF.

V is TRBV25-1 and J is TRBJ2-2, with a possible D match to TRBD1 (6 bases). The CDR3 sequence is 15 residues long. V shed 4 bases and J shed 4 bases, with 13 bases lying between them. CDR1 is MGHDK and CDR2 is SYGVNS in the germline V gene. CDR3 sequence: CASSVHRAGTGELFF. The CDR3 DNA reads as TGTGCCAGCAGTGTTCACAGGGCTGGCACCGGGGAGCTGTTTTTT.

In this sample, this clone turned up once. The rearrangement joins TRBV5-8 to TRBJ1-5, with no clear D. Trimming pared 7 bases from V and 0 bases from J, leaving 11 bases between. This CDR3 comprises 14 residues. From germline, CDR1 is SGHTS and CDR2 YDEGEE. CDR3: CASEAENSNQPQHF. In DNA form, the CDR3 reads TGTGCCAGCGAGGCGGAGAATAGCAATCAGCCCCAGCATTTT.